This T cell receptor (beta chain) is from a study of blood T cell repertoires in COVID-19. As for the study in general: There were acute and convalescent COVID-19 samples, and they came from the United States, Italy and Spain. Sample material is recorded as cDNA or gDNA derived from T cells, B-cell-depleted T cells, or PBMCs.

Original data processing: Amplification from reference gene primers served as the basis for estimated nucleated cell counts. Repertoires were generated with immunoSEQ multiplex PCR, while TCRdb's copy carries only in-frame clones and drops some. The V and J calls and clone size are taken from that table; D and trimming were inferred from the DNA. The sample comprises roughly 160,000 clones, around 87% of which are singletons, and approximately 0.62% rests with the top ten. From germline, CDR1 is SGHNT and CDR2 YENEEA. V lost 1 base and J 0 bases, leaving 9 bases between the germline ends. There are 16 residues in the CDR3.

The source material was peripheral blood. The chain carries TRBV11-3 and TRBJ2-2, with D possibly matching TRBD2 (5 bases). The TCR sequence derives from a man aged 55 to 69 with COVID-19, enrolled during active disease. For the CDR3, the DNA is TGTGCCAGCAGCTTAGGAGGGTACGCGAACACCGGGGAGCTGTTTTTT. Its translation: CASSLGGYANTGELFF.